This T cell receptor beta chain was captured by sequencing in a study of T-cell reconstitution after alpha-beta-depleted transplantation in children. The CDR3 is 14 residues long. The germline V and J ends were trimmed by 5 bases and 7 bases, with 12 bases remaining between them. In germline, CDR1 is LNHDA, CDR2 SQIVND (reference sequence). This clonotype was counted ten times or more. Researchers prepared the TCRbeta library using unique molecular identifiers, the study reports. One entry per CDR3 protein, called by TCRdb with MiXCR from the PCR reads. The sample lists about 230,000 distinct CDR3 sequences, 9.7% occurring once.

The rearrangement joins TRBV19 to TRBJ1-6; the D is unclear. The sequence came from a human donor who donated a stem cell graft to a child with SCID. The source material was PBMCs from the stem cell graft donor, sampled from the stem cell graft. CDR3 nucleotide sequence: TGTGCCAGTAGTGTGGTGCGGGAGAATTCACCCCTCCACTTT. It encodes CASSVVRENSPLHF.